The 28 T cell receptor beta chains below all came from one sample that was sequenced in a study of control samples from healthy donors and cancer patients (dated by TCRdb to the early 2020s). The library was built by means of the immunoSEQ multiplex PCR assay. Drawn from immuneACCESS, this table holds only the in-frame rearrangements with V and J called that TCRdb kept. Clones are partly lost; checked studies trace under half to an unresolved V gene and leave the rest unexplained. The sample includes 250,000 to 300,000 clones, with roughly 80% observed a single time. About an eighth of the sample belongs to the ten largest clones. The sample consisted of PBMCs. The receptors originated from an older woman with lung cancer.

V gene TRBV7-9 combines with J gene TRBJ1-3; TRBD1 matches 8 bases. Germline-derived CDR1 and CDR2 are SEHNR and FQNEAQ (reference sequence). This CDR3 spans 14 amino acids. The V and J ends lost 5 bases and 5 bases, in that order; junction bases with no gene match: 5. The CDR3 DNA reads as TGTGCCAGCAGCAAACAGGGGGGAAGAAACACCATATATTTT. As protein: CASSKQGGRNTIYF.

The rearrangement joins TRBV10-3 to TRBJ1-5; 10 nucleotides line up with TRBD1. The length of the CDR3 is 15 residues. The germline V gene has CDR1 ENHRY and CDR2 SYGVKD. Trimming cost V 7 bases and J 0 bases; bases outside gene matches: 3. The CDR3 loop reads CAITGTGVSNQPQHF. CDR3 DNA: TGTGCCATCACCGGGACAGGGGTTAGCAATCAGCCCCAGCATTTT.

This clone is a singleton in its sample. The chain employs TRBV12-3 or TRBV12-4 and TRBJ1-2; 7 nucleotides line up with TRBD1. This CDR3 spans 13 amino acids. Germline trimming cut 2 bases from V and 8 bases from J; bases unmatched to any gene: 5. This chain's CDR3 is CASSLNRGGGYTF. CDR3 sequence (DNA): TGTGCCAGCAGTTTAAACAGGGGTGGCGGCTACACCTTC.

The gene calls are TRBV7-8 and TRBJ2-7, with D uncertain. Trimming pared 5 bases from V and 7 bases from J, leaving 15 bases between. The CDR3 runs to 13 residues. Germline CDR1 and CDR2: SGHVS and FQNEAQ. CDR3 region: CASSADQHLEQYF. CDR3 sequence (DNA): TGTGCCAGCAGCGCCGATCAACACCTAGAGCAGTACTTC.

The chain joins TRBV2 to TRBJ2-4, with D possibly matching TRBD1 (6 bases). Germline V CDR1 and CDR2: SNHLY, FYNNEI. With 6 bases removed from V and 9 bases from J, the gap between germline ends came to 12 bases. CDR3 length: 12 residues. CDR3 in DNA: TGTGCCAGCAGGGAACAGGGTCCCATTCAGTACTTC. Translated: CASREQGPIQYF.

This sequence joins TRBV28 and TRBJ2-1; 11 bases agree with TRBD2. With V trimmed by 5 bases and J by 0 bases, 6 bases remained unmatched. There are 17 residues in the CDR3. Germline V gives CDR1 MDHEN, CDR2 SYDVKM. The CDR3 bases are TGTGCCAGCAGTGGACTAGCGGGCAGGACCTCCTACAATGAGCAGTTCTTC. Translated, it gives CASSGLAGRTSYNEQFF.

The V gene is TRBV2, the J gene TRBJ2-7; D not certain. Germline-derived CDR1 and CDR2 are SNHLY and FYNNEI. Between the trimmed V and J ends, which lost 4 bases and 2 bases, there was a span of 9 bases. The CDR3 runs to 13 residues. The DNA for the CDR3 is TGTGCCAGCAGTGTGAACAGACCCTACGAGCAGTACTTC. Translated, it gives CASSVNRPYEQYF.

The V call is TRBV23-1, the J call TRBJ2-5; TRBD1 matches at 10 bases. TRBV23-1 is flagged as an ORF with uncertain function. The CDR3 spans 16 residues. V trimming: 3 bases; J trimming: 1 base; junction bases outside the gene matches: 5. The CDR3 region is CASSQGDRGFQETQYF. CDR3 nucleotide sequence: TGCGCCAGCAGTCAGGGGGACAGGGGTTTCCAAGAGACCCAGTACTTC.

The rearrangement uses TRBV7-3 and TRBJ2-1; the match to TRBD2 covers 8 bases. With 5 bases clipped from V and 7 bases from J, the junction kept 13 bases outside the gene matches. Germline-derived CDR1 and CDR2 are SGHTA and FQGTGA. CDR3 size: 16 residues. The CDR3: CASSPNRAGGANEQFF. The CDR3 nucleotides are TGTGCCAGCAGCCCCAATCGTGCCGGGGGGGCAAATGAGCAGTTCTTC.

This chain's CDR3 is CSATITDTQYF. The CDR3 coding sequence is TGCAGTGCTACTATCACAGATACGCAGTATTTT. The V and J genes are TRBV20-1 and TRBJ2-3; D remains ambiguous. Germline values: CDR1 DFQATT, CDR2 SNEGSKA (reference sequence). The CDR3 is 11 amino acids. V was shortened by 4 bases and J by 2 bases, with 4 bases between the two germline ends.

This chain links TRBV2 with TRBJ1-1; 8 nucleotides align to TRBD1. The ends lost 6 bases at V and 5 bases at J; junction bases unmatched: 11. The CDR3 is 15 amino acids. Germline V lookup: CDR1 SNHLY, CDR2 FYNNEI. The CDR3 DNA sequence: TGTGCCAGCAGAAAAACAGGGGGGTCGGGGACTGAAGCTTTCTTT. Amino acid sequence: CASRKTGGSGTEAFF.

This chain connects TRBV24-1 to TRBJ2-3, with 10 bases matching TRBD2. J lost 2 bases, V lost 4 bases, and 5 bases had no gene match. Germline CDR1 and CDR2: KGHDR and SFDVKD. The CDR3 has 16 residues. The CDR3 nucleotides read TGTGCCACCAGTGACCCAAGCGGGGGGGCCACAGATACGCAGTATTTT. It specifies CATSDPSGGATDTQYF.

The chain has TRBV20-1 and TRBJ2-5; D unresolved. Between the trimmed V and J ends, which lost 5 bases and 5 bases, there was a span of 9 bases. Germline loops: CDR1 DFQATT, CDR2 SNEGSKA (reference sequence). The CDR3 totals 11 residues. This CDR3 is CSARPAETQYF. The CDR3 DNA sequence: TGCAGTGCTCGACCGGCGGAGACCCAGTACTTC.

As DNA, the CDR3 is TGTGCCAGCAGCTTGGTACGATCCTACGAGCAGTACTTC. Translated, it gives CASSLVRSYEQYF. The chain employs TRBV11-2 and TRBJ2-7; D gene ambiguous. The CDR3 is made up of 13 amino acids. V lost 3 bases and J lost 1, with 7 bases in between. CDR1 SGHAT and CDR2 FQNNGV come from the germline V gene.

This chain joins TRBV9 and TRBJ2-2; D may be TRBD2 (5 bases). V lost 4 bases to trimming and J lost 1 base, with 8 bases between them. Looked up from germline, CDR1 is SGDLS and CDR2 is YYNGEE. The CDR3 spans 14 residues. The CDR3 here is CASSPGKNTGELFF. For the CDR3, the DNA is TGTGCCAGCAGCCCCGGGAAGAACACCGGGGAGCTGTTTTTT.

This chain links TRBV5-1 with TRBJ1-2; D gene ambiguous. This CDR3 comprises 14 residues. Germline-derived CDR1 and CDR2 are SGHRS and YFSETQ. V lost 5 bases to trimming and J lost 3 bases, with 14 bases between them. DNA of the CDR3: TGCGCCAGCAGTTCGACTCCGGCCGACTATGGCTACACCTTC. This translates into CASSSTPADYGYTF.

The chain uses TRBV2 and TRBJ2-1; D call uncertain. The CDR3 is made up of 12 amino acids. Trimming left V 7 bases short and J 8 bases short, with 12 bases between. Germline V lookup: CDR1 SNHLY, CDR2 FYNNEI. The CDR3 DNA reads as TGTGCCAGCACTCAGCATGTGGATGAGCAGTTCTTC. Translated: CASTQHVDEQFF.

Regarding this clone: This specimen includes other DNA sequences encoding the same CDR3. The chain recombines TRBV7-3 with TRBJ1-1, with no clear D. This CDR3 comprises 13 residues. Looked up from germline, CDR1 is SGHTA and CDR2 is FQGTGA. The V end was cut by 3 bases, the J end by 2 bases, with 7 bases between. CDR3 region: CASSFGRNTEAFF. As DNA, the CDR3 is TGTGCCAGCAGCTTCGGGAGAAACACTGAAGCTTTCTTT.

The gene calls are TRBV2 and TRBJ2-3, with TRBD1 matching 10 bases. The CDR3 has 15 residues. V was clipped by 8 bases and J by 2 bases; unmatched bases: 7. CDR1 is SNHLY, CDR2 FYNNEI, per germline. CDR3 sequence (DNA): TGTGCCAGCGCCTGGACAGGGGGATCCACAGATACGCAGTATTTT. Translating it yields CASAWTGGSTDTQYF.

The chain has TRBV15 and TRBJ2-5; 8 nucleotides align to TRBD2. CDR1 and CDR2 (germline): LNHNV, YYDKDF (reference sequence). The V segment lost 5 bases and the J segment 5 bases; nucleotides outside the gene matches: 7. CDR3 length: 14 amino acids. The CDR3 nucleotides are TGTGCCACCAGCGGTCGGGGGGGCGGCGAGACCCAGTACTTC. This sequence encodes CATSGRGGGETQYF.

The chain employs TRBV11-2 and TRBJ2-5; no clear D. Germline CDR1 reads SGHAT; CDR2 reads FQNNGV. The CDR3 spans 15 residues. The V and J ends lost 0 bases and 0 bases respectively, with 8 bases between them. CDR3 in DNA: TGTGCCAGCAGCTTAGAAGACTTTTACCAAGAGACCCAGTACTTC. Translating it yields CASSLEDFYQETQYF.

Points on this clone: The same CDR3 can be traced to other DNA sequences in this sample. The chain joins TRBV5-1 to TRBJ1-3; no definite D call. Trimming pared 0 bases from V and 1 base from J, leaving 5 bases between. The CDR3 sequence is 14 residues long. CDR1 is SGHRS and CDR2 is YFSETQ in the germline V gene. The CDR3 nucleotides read TGCGCCAGCAGCTTGGCCTTTTCTGGAAACACCATATATTTT. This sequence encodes CASSLAFSGNTIYF.

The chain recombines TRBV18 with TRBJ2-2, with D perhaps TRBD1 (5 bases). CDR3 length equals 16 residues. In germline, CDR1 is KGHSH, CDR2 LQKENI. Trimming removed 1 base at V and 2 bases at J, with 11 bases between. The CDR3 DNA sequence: TGTGCCAGCTCACCACGGAGACAGACTAACACCGGGGAGCTGTTTTTT. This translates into CASSPRRQTNTGELFF.

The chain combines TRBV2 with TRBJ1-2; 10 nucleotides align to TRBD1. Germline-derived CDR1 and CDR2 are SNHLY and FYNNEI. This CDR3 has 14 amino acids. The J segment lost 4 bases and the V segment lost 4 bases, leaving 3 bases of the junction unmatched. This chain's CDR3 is CASSGGQGSYGYTF. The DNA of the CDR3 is TGTGCCAGCAGTGGGGGACAGGGGTCCTATGGCTACACCTTC.

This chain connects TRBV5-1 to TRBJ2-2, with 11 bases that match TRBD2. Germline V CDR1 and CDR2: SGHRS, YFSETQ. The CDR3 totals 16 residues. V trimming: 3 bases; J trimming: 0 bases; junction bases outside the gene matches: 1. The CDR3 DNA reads TGCGCCAGCAGCTATAGCGGGGGGGCGAACACCGGGGAGCTGTTTTTT. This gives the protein CASSYSGGANTGELFF.

The CDR3 is CASSVGAGEIYEQYF. For the CDR3, the DNA is TGTGCCAGCAGCGTTGGAGCGGGAGAGATCTACGAGCAGTACTTC. The chain combines TRBV9 with TRBJ2-7, with 8 positions matching TRBD2. V lost 2 bases, J lost 3 bases, and 7 bases stayed unmatched. Germline CDR1 SGDLS, CDR2 YYNGEE. CDR3 length: 15 amino acids.

The CDR3 spells CASSFLQGAEKLFF. The CDR3 DNA reads as TGTGCCAGCAGCTTTCTACAGGGGGCCGAAAAACTGTTTTTT. The chain employs TRBV11-2 and TRBJ1-4; 9 nucleotides line up with TRBD1. Germline loops: CDR1 SGHAT, CDR2 FQNNGV. Trimming at V came to 3 bases and at J to 8 bases, leaving 4 bases not matched to a gene. This CDR3 region has 14 residues.

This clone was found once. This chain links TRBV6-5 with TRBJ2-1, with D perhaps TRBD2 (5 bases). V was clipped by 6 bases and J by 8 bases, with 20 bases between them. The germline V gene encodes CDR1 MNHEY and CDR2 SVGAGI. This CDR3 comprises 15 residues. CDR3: CASSQAVAPGDEQFF. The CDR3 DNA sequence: TGTGCCAGCAGCCAAGCGGTAGCCCCCGGTGATGAGCAGTTCTTC.